These 9 T cell receptor beta chains were sequenced from one sample in a study of identifying expanded T cells in peripheral blood. This table comes from immunoSEQ multiplex PCR, and its TCRdb copy is limited to in-frame clones, with some not included. This table has approximately 120,000 clones, over 65% appearing once. The sequencing sample was made of blood. These receptors were obtained from a person aged 18 to 70 in good health.

The V and J genes are TRBV7-8 and TRBJ1-1; perhaps TRBD1 as D (6 bases). The CDR3 has 16 residues. Trimming stripped 5 bases from V and 7 bases from J, with 23 bases between. Germline V gives CDR1 SGHVS, CDR2 FQNEAQ. Here the CDR3 DNA reads TGTGCCAGCAGCCCCGCCGGTGGGACATCCCCTAATGAAGCTTTCTTT. It is translated as CASSPAGGTSPNEAFF.

The CDR3 bases are TGTGCCAGCAGTTACGGGGGGGCAAATGAAAAACTGTTTTTT. Translating it yields CASSYGGANEKLFF. The chain recombines TRBV6-5 with TRBJ1-4, with a possible D match to TRBD1 (6 bases). Germline CDR1 reads MNHEY; CDR2 reads SVGAGI. The V and J ends lost 2 bases and 5 bases respectively, with 9 bases between them. This CDR3 region has 14 residues.

The gene calls are TRBV19 and TRBJ2-2, with 11 bases lining up with TRBD1. This CDR3 spans 17 amino acids. The V and J ends lost 3 bases and 2 bases, in that order; junction bases with no gene match: 5. The germline gives CDR1 LNHDA, CDR2 SQIVND (reference sequence). CDR3 coding DNA: TGTGCCAGTAGTATCACCGGGACAGGGGGTAACACCGGGGAGCTGTTTTTT. As protein: CASSITGTGGNTGELFF.

The J gene is TRBJ1-1, the V gene TRBV25-1, with 9 bases identical to TRBD1. CDR1 MGHDK and CDR2 SYGVNS come from the germline V gene. The V and J ends lost 4 bases and 4 bases, in that order; junction bases with no gene match: 1. This CDR3 comprises 13 residues. CDR3 in DNA: TGTGCCAGCAGTGTGACAGGGGGCACTGAAGCTTTCTTT. It encodes CASSVTGGTEAFF.

The CDR3 bases are TGCAGCGTTGAGCGGACAGGGGGCGTATCGGTGAACACTGAAGCTTTCTTT. Residues: CSVERTGGVSVNTEAFF. This chain connects TRBV29-1 to TRBJ1-1; TRBD1 aligns across 11 bases. From germline, CDR1 is SQVTM and CDR2 ANQGSEA. There are 17 residues in the CDR3. V was pared by 3 bases and J by 0 bases, with 9 bases of the junction left unmatched.

The V call is TRBV30, the J call TRBJ2-6, with D perhaps matching TRBD1 (5 bases). The V gene's germline CDR1 is GTSNPN and CDR2 SVGIG (reference sequence). This CDR3 is built from 18 residues. V gave up 0 bases and J gave up 0 bases, with 15 bases separating them. DNA for the CDR3: TGTGCCTGGAGTGTACTGAGGACACAAGCCTCTGGGGCCAACGTCCTGACTTTC. Protein: CAWSVLRTQASGANVLTF.

This clone was recorded a few times. The chain employs TRBV30 and TRBJ2-5; D remains unclear. V lost 3 bases and J 1 base, leaving 9 bases between the germline ends. CDR3 length: 13 residues. Germline V lookup: CDR1 GTSNPN, CDR2 SVGIG (reference sequence). In DNA, the CDR3 is TGTGCCTGGAGATTAGGTATCCAAGAGACCCAGTACTTC. Its protein is CAWRLGIQETQYF.

The gene calls are TRBV7-9 and TRBJ1-1, with D perhaps TRBD1 (5 bases). The germline gives CDR1 SEHNR, CDR2 FQNEAQ (reference sequence). V lost 1 base and J 0 bases, leaving 9 bases between the germline ends. CDR3 length equals 15 residues. CDR3 sequence (DNA): TGTGCCAGCAGCTTAGAGGGGTCTATGAACACTGAAGCTTTCTTT. Its translation: CASSLEGSMNTEAFF.

The chain carries TRBV7-8 and TRBJ1-5, with D unresolved. V was shortened by 3 bases and J by 5 bases, with 17 bases between the two germline ends. Germline V CDR1 and CDR2: SGHVS, FQNEAQ. CDR3 size: 16 residues. CDR3 region: CASSLSLMRGYQPQHF. In DNA form, the CDR3 reads TGTGCCAGCAGCTTGTCCCTTATGCGGGGATATCAGCCCCAGCATTTT.